The next 12 T cell receptor beta chains were all read from a single sample in a study of blood T cell repertoires in COVID-19 (dated by TCRdb to 2018 to 2020). The library relied on the immunoSEQ multiplex PCR assay. TCRdb stores this immuneACCESS table with in-frame sequences only. Part of the clones is absent; in the studies checked, under half of the shortfall reflects unresolved V genes, and no reason is known for the rest. The sample profile shows under 140,000 clones; about 88% of them were found once. Jointly, the top ten make up roughly 3.3% of the sample. Sequenced: peripheral blood. The receptors were sampled from a woman in her 50s with acute or convalescent COVID-19.

The chain is built from TRBV7-2 and TRBJ2-1, with 9 positions matching TRBD2. Losses at the gene ends were 6 bases for V and 9 bases for J; bases not matched to a gene: 18. This CDR3 has 17 amino acids. CDR1 and CDR2 from the germline V gene are SGHTA and FQGNSA. CDR3 protein: CASSYRRQGGRAGEQFF. The CDR3 bases are TGTGCCAGCAGTTACCGCCGGCAGGGCGGGAGGGCGGGTGAGCAGTTCTTC.

The gene calls are TRBV5-6 and TRBJ2-7; D gene uncertain. Trimming cost V 4 bases and J 0 bases, with 26 bases left between them. Germline lookup yields CDR1 SGHDT and CDR2 YYEEEE. The CDR3 is 19 amino acids. In DNA form, the CDR3 reads TGTGCCAGCAGCCAGAGGTCAAGGCGCAGCTTGAAGAGCTCCTACGAGCAGTACTTC. Its translation is CASSQRSRRSLKSSYEQYF.

V gene TRBV9 combines with J gene TRBJ1-1; 8 positions agree with TRBD1. The CDR3 is 13 residues long. Germline V lookup: CDR1 SGDLS, CDR2 YYNGEE. Unmatched junction bases numbered 3, after V lost 4 bases and J lost 4 bases. Here the CDR3 reads CASSWTGSTEAFF. The CDR3 bases are TGTGCCAGCAGCTGGACAGGGTCCACTGAAGCTTTCTTT.

This chain connects TRBV7-8 to TRBJ1-1; D gene ambiguous. The CDR3 is 13 residues long. Deletions cut 4 bases from V and 5 bases from J, with 11 bases between. Germline V gene lookup returns CDR1 SGHVS and CDR2 FQNEAQ. The CDR3 region has the DNA TGTGCCAGCAGCTATCATCGGGGAACTGAAGCTTTCTTT. Encoded protein: CASSYHRGTEAFF.

The J gene is TRBJ2-3, the V gene TRBV19, with D maybe TRBD2 (5 bases). The CDR3 is made up of 15 amino acids. Germline V lookup: CDR1 LNHDA, CDR2 SQIVND (reference sequence). Trimming stripped 3 bases from V and 0 bases from J, with 10 bases between. CDR3 sequence: CASSIRLFSTDTQYF. The CDR3 nucleotides read TGTGCCAGTAGTATCCGACTATTCAGCACAGATACGCAGTATTTT.

V gene TRBV24-1 combines with J gene TRBJ2-5; no reliable D call. The CDR3 is 13 residues long. V was cut by 7 bases and J by 2 bases, with 10 bases left in between. The germline CDR1 and CDR2 sequences are KGHDR and SFDVKD. CDR3: CATSPRFQETQYF. The CDR3, as DNA: TGTGCCACCAGCCCGCGTTTTCAAGAGACCCAGTACTTC.

The V call is TRBV18, the J call TRBJ2-7, with 9 bases identical to TRBD1. Germline lookup yields CDR1 KGHSH and CDR2 LQKENI. V shed 6 bases and J 1 base; nucleotides not matched to a gene: 4. The CDR3 spans 14 residues. CDR3 region: CASSWDRESYEQYF. The CDR3 DNA follows: TGTGCCAGCTCCTGGGACAGGGAATCCTACGAGCAGTACTTC.

This sequence joins TRBV5-6 and TRBJ2-1; 12 nucleotides align to TRBD1. CDR3 length: 15 residues. V trimming: 3 bases; J trimming: 10 bases; junction bases outside the gene matches: 8. CDR1 is SGHDT and CDR2 is YYEEEE in the germline V gene. CDR3 protein: CASSSKGTGGREQFF. The DNA for the CDR3 is TGTGCCAGCAGCTCCAAGGGGACAGGGGGCAGGGAGCAGTTCTTC.

J is TRBJ2-2 and V is TRBV29-1; 8 bases match TRBD2. Germline V gene sequence: CDR1 SQVTM, CDR2 ANQGSEA. The CDR3 is 14 residues long. V lost 4 bases to trimming and J lost 4 bases; unmatched junction nucleotides: 5. DNA of the CDR3: TGCAGCGTTGCTCGGGAGGGAGGCACCGGGGAGCTGTTTTTT. This encodes CSVAREGGTGELFF.

The chain combines TRBV27 with TRBJ2-1; 10 bases map to TRBD2. Germline V gene sequence: CDR1 MNHEY, CDR2 SMNVEV (reference sequence). CDR3 size: 16 residues. J was trimmed by 4 bases and V by 4 bases; bases with no gene match: 7. Here the CDR3 DNA reads TGTGCCAGCAGTTCCCCCGGACTAGCGGAATACAATGAGCAGTTCTTC. This gives the protein CASSSPGLAEYNEQFF.

This clone was picked up one time. The chain joins TRBV3-1 (or the pseudogene TRBV3-2) to TRBJ2-2, with 8 bases aligning to TRBD2. V lost 3 bases to trimming and J lost 5 bases; unmatched junction nucleotides: 11. Germline assignment: CDR1 LGHDT and CDR2 YNNKEL (reference sequence). CDR3 size: 17 residues. The CDR3 coding sequence is TGTGCCAGCAGCCACAGACGGGAGGGCGGGTTTACCGGGGAGCTGTTTTTT. This codes for CASSHRREGGFTGELFF.

V usage is TRBV28 and J usage is TRBJ1-1; the D gene is possibly TRBD1 (6 bases). Trimming pared 3 bases from V and 11 bases from J, leaving 16 bases between. The CDR3 extends over 13 amino acids. Germline CDR1 reads MDHEN; CDR2 reads SYDVKM. The CDR3 here is CASSFRPGGAAFF. The CDR3 DNA sequence: TGTGCCAGCAGTTTCAGGCCGGGGGGGGCGGCTTTCTTT.